A single T cell receptor (beta chain) is shown here with its context. Individuals in the exposed group had encountered a COVID-19 case within 2 weeks preceding study entry. Generated by immunoSEQ multiplex PCR, the TCRdb table keeps only in-frame clones and is missing some. Of fewer than 350,000 clones in the sample, 85% were seen once. These data originate in a study of blood T cell repertoires in COVID-19. The V gene end was trimmed by 3 bases and the J gene end by 4 bases; junction bases not matched to a gene: 7. Germline assignment: CDR1 SGDLS and CDR2 YYNGEE. The CDR3 spans 15 residues. The clonotype comes from a woman in her 30s who had been exposed to COVID-19. The chain joins TRBV9 to TRBJ1-2; 9 bases fit TRBD1. The sample comprised PBMCs or T cells enriched from blood (not recorded which). The CDR3 coding sequence is TGTGCCAGCAGCGAGGGGACAGGGAGTAGCTATGGCTACACCTTC. The encoded protein is CASSEGTGSSYGYTF.